This TCR beta chain derives from a study of T cells in Graves' hyperthyroidism and ophthalmopathy. The source material, RNA transcripts, was used to amplify TCR beta CDR3 regions. A first-round RT-PCR of the TCR CDR3 used the HTBI primer set. TCRdb re-analysed the multiplex PCR reads in MiXCR, keeping a single row per CDR3 protein. The profile shows fewer than 500,000 distinct CDR3 sequences, less than 15% of them singletons. Out of approximately 10 ml of fresh peripheral blood came the PBMCs. Germline V gene sequence: CDR1 DFQATT, CDR2 SNEGSKA (reference sequence). The CDR3 is 14 residues long. V dropped 0 bases and J dropped 11; count of bases not matched to a gene: 9. This clonotype was recorded many times.

This TCR derives from a man aged 25-45 years with Graves' hyperthyroidism that later progressed to Graves' ophthalmopathy. The rearrangement joins TRBV20-1 to TRBJ1-4, with 7 positions matching TRBD1. The specimen sequenced was blood. The CDR3 loop is CSARDVAGGGKLFF. The CDR3 DNA follows: TGCAGTGCTAGAGATGTGGCAGGGGGAGGGAAACTGTTTTTT.